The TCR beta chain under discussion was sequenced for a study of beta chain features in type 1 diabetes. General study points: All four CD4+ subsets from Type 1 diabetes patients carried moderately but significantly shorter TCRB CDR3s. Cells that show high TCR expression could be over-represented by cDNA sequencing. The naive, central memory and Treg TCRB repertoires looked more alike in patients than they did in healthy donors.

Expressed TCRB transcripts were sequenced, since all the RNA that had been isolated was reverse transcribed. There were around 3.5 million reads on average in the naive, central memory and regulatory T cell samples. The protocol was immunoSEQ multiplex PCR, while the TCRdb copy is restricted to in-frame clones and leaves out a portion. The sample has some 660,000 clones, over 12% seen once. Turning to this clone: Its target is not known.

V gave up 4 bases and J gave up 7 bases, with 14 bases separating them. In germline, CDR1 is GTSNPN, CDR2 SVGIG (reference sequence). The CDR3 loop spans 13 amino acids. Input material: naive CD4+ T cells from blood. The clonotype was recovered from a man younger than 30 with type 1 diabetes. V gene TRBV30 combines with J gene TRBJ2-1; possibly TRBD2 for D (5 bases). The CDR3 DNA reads TGTGCCTGGACTGTCAGGTTAGCGAATGAGCAGTTCTTC. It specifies CAWTVRLANEQFF.